This T cell receptor beta chain comes out of a study of cytomegalovirus exposure and HLA in healthy donors. CDR1 is MNHEY, CDR2 SVGAGI, per germline. The CDR3 extends over 16 amino acids. Trimming cost V 2 bases and J 5 bases; bases outside gene matches: 7. The study ran its PCR with 60 Vbeta and 13 Jbeta primers. The assay was immunoSEQ multiplex PCR, and TCRdb's table has in-frame clones only and misses some. The sample lists about 170,000 clones; around 82% were seen once. Sequencing was performed on PBMCs. J is TRBJ2-7 and V is TRBV6-5, with 12 nucleotides matching TRBD2. The clonotype comes from a male donor in good health and CMV-seronegative. The CDR3 DNA sequence: TGTGCCAGCAGTTACCCGACTAGCGGGAGTCACCACGAGCAGTACTTC. Encoded protein: CASSYPTSGSHHEQYF.